This T cell receptor beta chain was found in a study of RUNX1 and TCR beta rearrangement in T-cell leukemia (dated by TCRdb to the early 2020s). For the study in its entirety: The comparison of TCR beta rearrangements and CDR3 junctions set some 14 T-ALLs carrying mono-allelic acquired RUNX1 mutations against around twelve T-ALLs that were RUNX1 wildtype. The multicentric trials were GRAALL-2003 and GRAALL-2005. RUNX1 wildtype T-ALLs were matched for an immature maturation arrest stage, defined by absent cytoplasmic or surface TCR beta protein. The RUNX1 mutation status of the T-ALL cases had been established in an earlier study. More diverse maturation arrest stages were spanned by RUNX1-mutated T-ALLs, including cases arrested before the onset of TCR beta rearrangement. After EuroClonality multiplex PCR on genomic DNA, Genescan analysis was used to assess TCR rearrangements. The RUNX1 wildtype T-ALLs were chosen to have at least incomplete clonal TCR beta rearrangements, which allowed D1 segments to be compared with D2 segments. TCR beta rearrangements in human T-ALL were analyzed for comparison with findings from a Runx1 knockout mouse model. Every RUNX1 mutation in the mutated group was heterozygous, with roughly nine located in the Runt homology domain and a few in the transactivation domain. Overall study outcomes, separate from this receptor: RUNX1-mutated and wildtype T-ALLs showed similar TCR beta J1 cluster usage, with no significant difference. TCR beta CDR3 length or D segment truncation in T-ALLs could not be evaluated because too few clonal rearrangements were available. No significant difference in TCR beta D1 segment usage was found between RUNX1-mutated (approximately 80%) and wildtype (approximately 60%) T-ALL clonal rearrangements. Clonal TCR beta rearrangements were found in about 62% of RUNX1-mutated T-ALLs, which is fewer than the over 80% reported for T-ALL generally.

The protocol used for the library was PCR. The data were produced on an Illumina MiSeq. TCR beta DJ and VDJ rearrangements were characterized by next generation amplicon sequencing. In the authors' own workflow: The Vidjil software was used to analyze amplicon sequencing data and identify clonal TCR beta rearrangements. TCR beta rearrangement characteristics of the RUNX1-mutated and wildtype groups were compared using two-tailed Fisher exact tests. Clones were called with MiXCR by TCRdb after fastp trimmed the public reads at Q25, and only in-frame beta chains were retained. CDR3 protein sequences are deduplicated, and each keeps its most common genes and DNA. Clone size and V and J calls follow TCRdb, not the original study. The sample table shows fewer than 300 distinct CDR3 sequences, and 25% to 35% are seen once. The ten largest clonotypes hold 40% to 50% of the sample. CDR1 and CDR2 are read off the germline V gene as MRHNA and SNTAGT. Including cysteine and phenylalanine, the CDR3 has 16 amino acids. Only CDR3 DNA is held: 48 bases, read in frame from base 1. Trimmed from V: 2 bases; trimmed from J: 2 bases; junction bases lacking a gene match: 5.

By sample share, this clonotype is medium-sized (0.01 to 0.1%). Its antigen is still unknown. Base qualities are missing; no much larger clone stands one base away. For oncotyping and quantification of minimal residual disease, T-ALL samples were taken at diagnosis from children and adults treated according to protocol. The sequencing sample was made of blood. The chain employs TRBV6-4 and TRBJ2-3; TRBD2 lines up with 9 middle nucleotides. This clonotype was sampled from a male donor with T-cell acute lymphoblastic leukemia. This receptor has the CDR3 CASSDNAGGPTDTQYF. DNA sequence: TGTGCCAGCAGTGACAATGCGGGAGGGCCCACAGATACGCAGTATTTT.